A single sample is the source of the 22 T cell receptor beta chains below, sequenced in a study of blood T cell repertoires in COVID-19. The assay was immunoSEQ multiplex PCR, and TCRdb's table has in-frame clones only and misses some. The sample contains about 230,000 clones, 80% to 85% of which appear only once. The sequencing input was peripheral blood. These receptor sequences come from a man in his fifties with active or convalescent COVID-19.

This chain uses TRBV11-2 with TRBJ2-2; 9 bases map to TRBD1. Germline values: CDR1 SGHAT, CDR2 FQNNGV. The junction had 5 bases not matched to a gene; V was cut back by 1 base and J by 8 bases. The CDR3 covers 15 residues. CDR3 DNA: TGTGCCAGCAGCTTAGTGGACAGGGGCTTGGGGGAGCTGTTTTTT. It yields the protein CASSLVDRGLGELFF.

The rearrangement joins TRBV6-5 to TRBJ1-2; TRBD1 agrees at 9 bases. Trimming at V came to 6 bases and at J to 4 bases, leaving 3 bases not matched to a gene. The CDR3 is made up of 13 amino acids. Germline CDR1 and CDR2: MNHEY and SVGAGI. CDR3: CASSLQGAYGYTF. CDR3 nucleotide sequence: TGTGCCAGCAGCTTACAGGGGGCCTATGGCTACACCTTC.

The chain employs TRBV6-6 and TRBJ1-6; D might be TRBD1 (6 bases). V lost 8 bases, J lost 7 bases, and 15 bases lay in between. This CDR3 is 14 amino acids long. Germline CDR1 MNHNY, CDR2 SVGAGI (reference sequence). The CDR3 region has the DNA TGTGCCAGCGCTAGAACTACAGGGAATTCACCCCTCCACTTT. Its protein is CASARTTGNSPLHF.

This clone was picked up a small number of times. The CDR3 DNA is TGTGCCAGCAGCCGGACAGGGAGCAATCAGCCCCAGCATTTT. Translating gives CASSRTGSNQPQHF. The rearrangement joins TRBV6-5 to TRBJ1-5; 8 bases are a match to TRBD1. Germline V lookup: CDR1 MNHEY, CDR2 SVGAGI. V lost 6 bases to trimming and J lost 1 base; unmatched junction nucleotides: 2. This CDR3 has 14 residues.

The V and J genes are TRBV28 and TRBJ1-6; D is perhaps TRBD1 (5 bases). Trimming took 5 bases from V and 4 from J, leaving 12 bases between them. The CDR3 covers 15 residues. Per the germline V gene, CDR1 is MDHEN and CDR2 is SYDVKM. CDR3 protein: CASSVPGLYNSPLHF. The CDR3 DNA is TGTGCCAGCAGTGTGCCGGGACTGTATAATTCACCCCTCCACTTT.

The chain combines TRBV12-3 or TRBV12-4 with TRBJ1-5; D not certain. This CDR3 contains 13 residues. V was shortened by 6 bases and J by 9 bases, with 15 bases between the two germline ends. Here the CDR3 DNA reads TGTGCCAGCAGACTCACTTCCGGAGGGCCCCAGCATTTT. Protein: CASRLTSGGPQHF.

The chain carries TRBV13 and TRBJ2-7; 7 positions agree with TRBD1. Trimming cost V 3 bases and J 3 bases; bases outside gene matches: 8. Germline CDR1 is PRHDT and CDR2 is FYEKMQ (reference sequence). The CDR3 extends over 15 amino acids. In DNA form, the CDR3 reads TGTGCCAGCAGCTTGGGTGGGGACAGTTTCTACGAGCAGTACTTC. It specifies CASSLGGDSFYEQYF.

The chain couples TRBV5-4 to TRBJ2-1; 7 bases fit TRBD1. Germline V CDR1 and CDR2: SGHNT, YYREEE (reference sequence). This CDR3 spans 13 amino acids. V was clipped by 6 bases and J by 5 bases; unmatched bases: 5. The CDR3 nucleotides read TGTGCCAGCACCGACAGGGTCCACAATGAGCAGTTCTTC. It encodes CASTDRVHNEQFF.

The rearrangement uses TRBV6-2 or TRBV6-3 and TRBJ1-5; D not certain. V was shortened by 6 bases and J by 2 bases, with 11 bases between the two germline ends. From germline, CDR1 is MNHEY and CDR2 SVGEGT. The CDR3 contains 14 residues. The CDR3 region has the DNA TGTGCCAGCAGCTCCTATTCGGGCAATCAGCCCCAGCATTTT. Translating it yields CASSSYSGNQPQHF.

This chain joins TRBV7-2 and TRBJ2-2, with a weak D call TRBD2 (6 bases). V lost 5 bases and J lost 4, with 14 bases in between. The CDR3 has 15 amino acids. Germline V gene data show CDR1 as SGHTA and CDR2 as FQGNSA. The CDR3 reads CASSRSAEGTGELFF. In DNA form, the CDR3 reads TGTGCCAGCAGCCGGTCCGCGGAGGGCACCGGGGAGCTGTTTTTT.

This chain connects TRBV5-1 to TRBJ1-4; the D gene is possibly TRBD1 (5 bases). The CDR3 has 14 residues. Germline CDR1 SGHRS, CDR2 YFSETQ. V was cut by 0 bases and J by 6 bases, with 9 bases left in between. This CDR3 reads CASSLDGGDEKLFF. CDR3 DNA: TGCGCCAGCAGCTTGGACGGGGGGGATGAAAAACTGTTTTTT.

This clone was recorded a few times. The CDR3 spells CASRPGYGEGNTEAFF. As DNA, the CDR3 is TGTGCCAGCAGACCTGGGTACGGAGAGGGGAACACTGAAGCTTTCTTT. This chain joins TRBV28 and TRBJ1-1; D not resolved. Per germline, CDR1 MDHEN and CDR2 SYDVKM. Trimming removed 6 bases from V and 1 base from J, with 18 bases in between. CDR3 size: 16 residues.

A remark on this clone: Additional DNA sequences in this sample encode the identical CDR3. The V gene is TRBV4-1, the J gene TRBJ2-1, with 7 nucleotides matching TRBD1. The CDR3 length is 13 residues. Trimming took 4 bases from V and 4 from J; bases not matched to a gene: 1. The germline V gene encodes CDR1 MGHRA and CDR2 YSYEKL. As DNA, the CDR3 is TGCGCCAGCAGCCGGGACAGTTACAATGAGCAGTTCTTC. Protein sequence: CASSRDSYNEQFF.

The rearrangement uses TRBV7-2 and TRBJ1-1; 10 bases align to TRBD1. V lost 5 bases to trimming and J lost 3 bases; unmatched junction nucleotides: 6. The germline CDR1 and CDR2 sequences are SGHTA and FQGNSA. The CDR3 sequence is 15 residues long. This chain's CDR3 is CASSPGQGLHTEAFF. In DNA, the CDR3 is TGTGCCAGCAGCCCGGGACAGGGGCTCCACACTGAAGCTTTCTTT.

V and J are TRBV5-6 and TRBJ1-1; D may be TRBD1 (5 bases). CDR1 and CDR2 (germline): SGHDT, YYEEEE. Trimming pared 4 bases from V and 1 base from J, leaving 14 bases between. There are 15 residues in the CDR3. In nucleotides, the CDR3 is TGTGCCAGCAGCGTTCAGACAGTGGGGAACACTGAAGCTTTCTTT. Protein product: CASSVQTVGNTEAFF.

A note on this clone: One junction end does not reproduce the germline sequence, and a read error may be involved. The genes are TRBV5-1 and TRBJ1-2; weak D call: TRBD1 (6 bases). This CDR3 is built from 15 residues. The germline gives CDR1 SGHRS, CDR2 YFSETQ. CDR3 bases: TGCGCCCGCAGCCCGGGGGGGGGCCGGGTGGATGGCTACACCTTC. It yields the protein CARSPGGGRVDGYTF.

This chain uses TRBV5-4 with TRBJ2-5; 7 nucleotides agree with TRBD1. The CDR3 runs 14 residues. Unmatched junction bases numbered 5, after V lost 4 bases and J lost 2 bases. Germline CDR1 SGHNT, CDR2 YYREEE (reference sequence). The CDR3: CASSLGTAQETQYF. The CDR3 DNA reads as TGTGCCAGCAGCCTCGGGACAGCACAAGAGACCCAGTACTTC.

The chain couples TRBV5-1 to TRBJ2-3, with D possibly TRBD2 on 5 matching bases. The CDR3 is 14 amino acids. V lost 3 bases and J 0 bases, leaving 8 bases between the germline ends. Germline-derived CDR1 and CDR2 are SGHRS and YFSETQ. For the CDR3, the DNA is TGCGCCAGCAGCTCGGGAACCAGCACAGATACGCAGTATTTT. Translating it yields CASSSGTSTDTQYF.

The V call is TRBV2, the J call TRBJ2-7, with D perhaps TRBD1 (5 bases). Trimming shortened V by 9 bases and J by 2 bases, and 17 bases separated the two germline ends. The CDR3 spans 14 residues. Per the germline V gene, CDR1 is SNHLY and CDR2 is FYNNEI. The CDR3 DNA is TGTGCCAGTTGTCCGGTAGGGGCGACCTACGAGCAGTACTTC. Its protein is CASCPVGATYEQYF.

The chain couples TRBV24-1 to TRBJ1-1, with a possible D match to TRBD1 (5 bases). Germline V CDR1 and CDR2: KGHDR, SFDVKD. The V gene lost 1 base and the J gene lost 3 bases, with 11 bases spanning the gap. The length of the CDR3 is 15 residues. The CDR3 region has the DNA TGTGCCACCAGTGATTTTGTCAGGGTTGACACTGAAGCTTTCTTT. Its protein product is CATSDFVRVDTEAFF.

The J gene is TRBJ2-3, the V gene TRBV30, with 11 bases identical to TRBD2. The V and J ends lost 3 bases and 1 base, in that order; junction bases with no gene match: 3. Looked up from germline, CDR1 is GTSNPN and CDR2 is SVGIG (reference sequence). The length of the CDR3 is 15 residues. CDR3 sequence reads: CAWSPGLAGTDTQYF. DNA of the CDR3: TGTGCCTGGAGCCCGGGACTAGCGGGCACAGATACGCAGTATTTT.

The V gene is TRBV29-1, the J gene TRBJ1-1; 8 bases align to TRBD1. Germline assignment: CDR1 SQVTM and CDR2 ANQGSEA. Germline trimming cut 2 bases from V and 3 bases from J; bases unmatched to any gene: 2. This CDR3 contains 13 residues. The CDR3 bases are TGCAGCGTTGAAACAGGGGGGGACACTGAAGCTTTCTTT. This codes for CSVETGGDTEAFF.